This T cell receptor (beta chain) was sequenced for a study of T-cell memory formation after mild COVID-19. TCRdb re-called the 5' RACE reads with MiXCR, one entry per CDR3 protein. The sample consists of 350,000 to 500,000 distinct CDR3 sequences, roughly a quarter of them appearing once. This clonotype came up a few times. Its antigen remains unidentified. Study-wide findings and caveats: Mainly CM and EM harbored the contracting CD4+ clones; mainly EMRA harbored the CD8+ ones.

The CDR3 runs 14 residues. Germline V lookup: CDR1 KGHDR, CDR2 SFDVKD. V shed 0 bases and J shed 5 bases, with 9 bases lying between them. The sample taken for sequencing was PBMCs or a T cell subset sorted from them (not recorded which). The rearrangement joins TRBV24-1 to TRBJ2-5; D call uncertain. The clonotype comes from an adult woman who had mild COVID-19 (a few samples of this study predate the infection). Cell type and time point are not known. The CDR3 DNA sequence: TGTGCCACCAGTGATTTGCACTCATTTGAGACCCAGTACTTC. This codes for CATSDLHSFETQYF.